These 6 T cell receptor beta chains share one sample of origin, sequenced in a study of regulatory T cells in long-lasting Graves disease. The authors built TCR beta libraries using iRepertoire HTBI primers and Arm-PCR of CDR3 regions. TCRdb reprocessed the multiplex PCR reads with MiXCR, giving one entry per CDR3 protein. The sample includes about 660,000 distinct CDR3 sequences, about 30% seen only once; the top ten take 42%. Time point defined: persistent/refractory GD, antithyroid drugs over 5 years with positive TRAb. Making the TCR library involved RNA that had been extracted from PBMCs. Here the sequenced sample was peripheral blood mononuclear cells (PBMCs), taken when the disease was refractory, from a patient treated with antithyroid drugs. All receptors derive from a female donor with Graves disease.

The chain combines TRBV10-3 with TRBJ2-7, with D perhaps TRBD1 (7 bases). In germline, CDR1 is ENHRY, CDR2 SYGVKD. With 7 bases removed from V and 4 bases from J, the gap between germline ends came to 17 bases. There are 14 residues in the CDR3. The CDR3 nucleotides read TGTGCCATCACCCCAGGGGGGTTGGCTTACGAGCAGTACTTC. It is translated as CAITPGGLAYEQYF.

V usage is TRBV20-1 and J usage is TRBJ2-7; no definite D call. This CDR3 has 14 residues. V dropped 0 bases and J dropped 0 bases, with 9 bases sitting between them. CDR1 and CDR2 (germline): DFQATT, SNEGSKA (reference sequence). The CDR3 sequence: CSARDPELSYEQYF. The CDR3 bases are TGCAGTGCTAGAGATCCAGAACTCTCCTACGAGCAGTACTTC.

V is TRBV10-3 and J is TRBJ2-1; 10 bases are shared with TRBD1. V shed 2 bases, J shed 9 bases, and the junction held 7 bases outside the gene matches. Germline V CDR1 and CDR2: ENHRY, SYGVKD. This CDR3 is built from 15 residues. The CDR3 region has the DNA TGTGCCATCAGTGAGCCCGGGACAGGGGTTCTTGAGCAGTTCTTC. Its protein is CAISEPGTGVLEQFF.

The CDR3 DNA reads TGTGCCAGCAGCATGACAGGGGTAGGGGAGCAGTACTTC. Translated: CASSMTGVGEQYF. This chain uses TRBV6-2 or TRBV6-3 with TRBJ2-7, with 8 bases identical to TRBD1. V lost 6 bases to trimming and J lost 7 bases; unmatched junction nucleotides: 8. Germline V lookup: CDR1 MNHEY, CDR2 SVGEGT. CDR3 size: 13 residues.

This clonotype has just a few counts. This CDR3 reads CAWSVSDTEAFF. CDR3 in DNA: TGTGCCTGGAGTGTTTCGGACACTGAAGCTTTCTTT. The rearrangement links TRBV30 to TRBJ1-1; D not resolved. The V gene lost 0 bases and the J gene lost 3 bases, with 5 bases spanning the gap. The CDR3 contains 12 residues. Per the germline V gene, CDR1 is GTSNPN and CDR2 is SVGIG (reference sequence).

This clonotype turned up a few times. This rearrangement joins TRBV11-2 to TRBJ2-7; D unresolved. The CDR3 runs to 18 residues. Deletions cut 0 bases from V and 1 base from J, with 19 bases between. Germline lookup yields CDR1 SGHAT and CDR2 FQNNGV. The CDR3 region is CASSLDPVLTVPSYEQYF. The CDR3 DNA reads TGTGCCAGCAGCTTAGATCCAGTCCTCACGGTCCCATCCTACGAGCAGTACTTC.